The rows below give T cell receptor beta chains drawn from one sample of a study of OX40 agonist ivuxolimab in advanced cancers. The repertoire was sequenced with immunoSEQ multiplex PCR; TCRdb's copy has only in-frame clones and lacks some. The repertoire includes about 80,000 clones, 92% of them detected once, and less than 10% sits in the top ten. The input for sequencing was CD4+ or CD8+ T cells sorted from blood, taken in a trial of the OX40 agonist ivuxolimab. Receptor source: an adult with an advanced solid tumor such as melanoma, head and neck, liver or kidney cancer. Both conserved end residues are part of each CDR3. The order of the fields is D gene, clone size, J gene, CDR3 length, V gene, CDR3 protein, CDR3 DNA. A D gene is named only where the DNA matches it firmly. Where a row states a size, it is once, few, many or the class of an expanded clone; other rows omit it.

D gene: .
clone size: .
J gene: TRBJ1-5
CDR3 length: 13
V gene: TRBV7-8
CDR3 protein: CASSLASSQPQHF
CDR3 DNA: TGTGCCAGCAGCTTAGCAAGTAGCCAGCCCCAGCATTTT

D gene: .
clone size: .
J gene: TRBJ2-1
CDR3 length: 13
V gene: TRBV13
CDR3 protein: CASSRKGHRAQFF
CDR3 DNA: TGTGCCAGCAGCCGGAAGGGGCATAGGGCGCAGTTCTTC

D gene: .
clone size: .
J gene: TRBJ2-7
CDR3 length: 14
V gene: TRBV5-6
CDR3 protein: CASSFELQAYEQYF
CDR3 DNA: TGTGCCAGCAGCTTCGAACTCCAGGCCTACGAGCAGTACTTC

D gene: .
clone size: once
J gene: TRBJ2-1
CDR3 length: 14
V gene: TRBV6-4
CDR3 protein: CASSDGWGANEQFF
CDR3 DNA: TGTGCCAGCAGTGACGGTTGGGGGGCCAATGAGCAGTTCTTC

D gene: .
clone size: .
J gene: TRBJ2-2
CDR3 length: 14
V gene: TRBV6-5
CDR3 protein: CASSFGTETGELFF
CDR3 DNA: TGTGCCAGCAGTTTCGGGACCGAGACCGGGGAGCTGTTTTTT

D gene: TRBD1
clone size: .
J gene: TRBJ2-7
CDR3 length: 15
V gene: TRBV10-3
CDR3 protein: CAISVEGTGNYEQYF
CDR3 DNA: TGTGCCATCTCAGTCGAAGGGACAGGGAACTACGAGCAGTACTTC

D gene: TRBD1
clone size: .
J gene: TRBJ1-3
CDR3 length: 15
V gene: TRBV5-4
CDR3 protein: CASNFAGGSGNTIYF
CDR3 DNA: TGTGCCAGCAATTTTGCAGGGGGCTCTGGAAACACCATATATTTT

D gene: .
clone size: .
J gene: TRBJ2-1
CDR3 length: 18
V gene: TRBV30
CDR3 protein: CAWRDPSGLQLSYNEQFF
CDR3 DNA: TGTGCCTGGAGGGACCCCTCGGGACTTCAACTCTCCTACAATGAGCAGTTCTTC

D gene: .
clone size: .
J gene: TRBJ1-2
CDR3 length: 15
V gene: TRBV6-1
CDR3 protein: CASSEEESGNYGYTF
CDR3 DNA: TGTGCCAGCAGTGAAGAAGAGTCCGGAAACTATGGCTACACCTTC

D gene: TRBD1
clone size: .
J gene: TRBJ2-2
CDR3 length: 15
V gene: TRBV13
CDR3 protein: CASSWDRGATGELFF
CDR3 DNA: TGTGCCAGCAGCTGGGACAGGGGTGCCACCGGGGAGCTGTTTTTT

D gene: .
clone size: .
J gene: TRBJ2-7
CDR3 length: 17
V gene: TRBV21-1
CDR3 protein: CASSPPPTSGGAYEQYF
CDR3 DNA: TGTGCCAGCAGCCCCCCACCGACTAGCGGGGGGGCCTACGAGCAGTACTTC